The next 5 T cell receptor beta chains were all read from a single sample in a study of T-cell reconstitution after alpha-beta-depleted transplantation in children. Unique molecular identifiers featured in how the TCRbeta library was prepared. MiXCR, run by TCRdb on the PCR reads, gives a single entry per CDR3 protein. Of about 900,000 distinct CDR3 sequences listed, about 31% are singletons. The source was PBMCs, mostly from graft donor cells, collected 360 days after TCRalphabeta/CD19-depleted stem cell transplant. These receptors were taken from a boy under two years old who had a stem cell transplant for SCID, so the T cells may come from the graft donor.

CDR3 sequence: CSARSGGALNEQFF. The CDR3 DNA is TGCAGTGCTAGAAGCGGGGGGGCTCTCAATGAGCAGTTCTTC. The chain joins TRBV20-1 to TRBJ2-1, with TRBD2 matching 10 bases. Germline V gene data show CDR1 as DFQATT and CDR2 as SNEGSKA (reference sequence). V trimming: 2 bases; J trimming: 6 bases; junction bases outside the gene matches: 4. This CDR3 has 14 amino acids.

The V call is TRBV12-3 or TRBV12-4, the J call TRBJ1-3, with unresolved D. V dropped 9 bases and J dropped 3 bases, with 15 bases sitting between them. The CDR3 is 14 amino acids. This CDR3 reads CASRVLGRGNTIYF. As DNA, the CDR3 is TGTGCCAGTCGGGTACTTGGGCGTGGAAACACCATATATTTT.

This clonotype has just a few counts. The CDR3 here is CASSSLRGGPQHF. CDR3 DNA: TGTGCCAGCAGCTCCTTGCGGGGGGGGCCCCAGCATTTT. The chain has TRBV7-2 and TRBJ1-5; TRBD1 is a possible D gene (5 bases). The CDR3 is 13 residues long. The germline V gene has CDR1 SGHTA and CDR2 FQGNSA. V lost 4 bases and J 9 bases, leaving 13 bases between the germline ends.

The rearrangement uses TRBV6-2 or TRBV6-3 and TRBJ2-7; the D gene is possibly TRBD2 (6 bases). The length of the CDR3 is 14 residues. Trimming pared 4 bases from V and 2 bases from J, leaving 12 bases between. Germline V gene lookup returns CDR1 MNHEY and CDR2 SVGEGT. CDR3 region: CASSFGLRTYEQYF. In nucleotides, the CDR3 is TGTGCCAGCAGTTTCGGACTAAGGACCTACGAGCAGTACTTC.

This clonotype appeared a single time. V gene TRBV4-3 combines with J gene TRBJ1-5, with a weak D call TRBD1 (5 bases). Trimming removed 1 base from V and 1 base from J, with 20 bases in between. The germline gives CDR1 LGHNA, CDR2 YSLEER. The CDR3 loop spans 19 amino acids. As DNA, the CDR3 is TGCGCCAGCAGCCAAGTTGGCAGGGACGGGGAGTTCAGCAATCAGCCCCAGCATTTT. Residues: CASSQVGRDGEFSNQPQHF.